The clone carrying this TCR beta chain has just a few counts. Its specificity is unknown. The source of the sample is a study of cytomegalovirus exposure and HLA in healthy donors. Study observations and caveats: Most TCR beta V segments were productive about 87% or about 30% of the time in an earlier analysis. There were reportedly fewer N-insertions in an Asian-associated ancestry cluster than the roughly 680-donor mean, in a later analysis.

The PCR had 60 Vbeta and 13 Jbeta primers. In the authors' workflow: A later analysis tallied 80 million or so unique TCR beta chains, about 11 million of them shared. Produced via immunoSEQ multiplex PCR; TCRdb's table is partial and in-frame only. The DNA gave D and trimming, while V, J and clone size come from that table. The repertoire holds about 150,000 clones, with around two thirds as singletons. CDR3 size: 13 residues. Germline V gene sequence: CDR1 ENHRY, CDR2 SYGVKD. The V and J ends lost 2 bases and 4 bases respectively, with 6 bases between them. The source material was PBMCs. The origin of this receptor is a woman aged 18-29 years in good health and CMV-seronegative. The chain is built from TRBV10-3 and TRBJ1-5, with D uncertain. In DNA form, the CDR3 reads TGTGCCATCAGTGAGCTGGAGAATCAGCCCCAGCATTTT. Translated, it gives CAISELENQPQHF.